These 7 T cell receptor beta chains share one sample of origin, sequenced in a study of cytomegalovirus exposure and HLA in healthy donors. This PCR relied on a set of 60 Vbeta primers and 13 Jbeta primers. Sequencing was performed with immunoSEQ multiplex PCR; in TCRdb, only in-frame clones are kept and a portion is missing. The data contain around 200,000 clones, roughly four fifths of them singletons. The sequencing sample was made of PBMCs. Every receptor here comes from a woman between 50 and 59 years old in good health and CMV-seropositive.

The chain combines TRBV7-9 with TRBJ2-4; D might be TRBD1 (5 bases). The germline V gene encodes CDR1 SEHNR and CDR2 FQNEAQ (reference sequence). Trimming stripped 1 base from V and 0 bases from J, with 10 bases between. This CDR3 region has 16 residues. This CDR3 reads CASSLDTRVAKNIQYF. CDR3 in DNA: TGTGCCAGCAGCTTAGACACCAGGGTAGCCAAAAACATTCAGTACTTC. The variable domain in full, with the rest retrieved from reference TRBV7-9 and TRBJ2-4, is DTGVSQNPRHKITKRGQNVTFRCDPISEHNRLYWYRQTLGQGPEFLTYFQNEAQLEKSRLLSDRFSAERPKGSFSTLEIQRTEQGDSAMYLCASSLDTRVAKNIQYFGAGTRLSVL.

This chain uses TRBV11-2 with TRBJ2-5, with D perhaps TRBD2 (6 bases). The V end lost 5 bases, the J end lost 2 bases, and 18 bases lay between the germline ends. Germline CDR1 SGHAT, CDR2 FQNNGV. The CDR3 covers 16 residues. CDR3 loop: CASSPGLRGGQETQYF. Written as DNA, the CDR3 is TGTGCCAGCAGCCCGGGGTTGAGGGGAGGACAAGAGACCCAGTACTTC.

This clone was detected a few times. V is TRBV7-6 and J is TRBJ1-5; possible D gene TRBD1, 6 bases. Trimming took off 5 bases at V and 4 bases at J, with 9 bases between the two ends. CDR3 size: 13 residues. CDR1 SGHVS and CDR2 FNYEAQ come from the germline V gene. CDR3 in amino acids: CASSPQGNQPQHF. CDR3 coding DNA: TGTGCCAGCAGCCCACAGGGAAATCAGCCCCAGCATTTT.

This chain links TRBV13 with TRBJ2-5; D is unclear. The CDR3 is made up of 13 amino acids. CDR1 is PRHDT and CDR2 is FYEKMQ in the germline V gene (reference sequence). V gave up 5 bases and J gave up 2 bases, with 9 bases separating them. The CDR3 region has the DNA TGTGCCAGCAGCCTCAGGAATCAAGAGACCCAGTACTTC. It codes for CASSLRNQETQYF.

The chain joins TRBV7-9 to TRBJ1-4; 10 positions match TRBD1. The germline V gene has CDR1 SEHNR and CDR2 FQNEAQ (reference sequence). CDR3 length: 14 residues. The CDR3: CSSGVGQGVEKLFF. The CDR3 bases are TGTTCCTCTGGCGTCGGACAGGGGGTGGAAAAACTGTTTTTT.

The V gene is TRBV27, the J gene TRBJ2-1; TRBD1 matches 9 bases. Germline V lookup: CDR1 MNHEY, CDR2 SMNVEV (reference sequence). J gave up 1 base and V 8 bases, and 6 bases lay outside the gene matches. The CDR3 length is 15 residues. This CDR3 is CASRTGGRSYNEQFF. The CDR3 DNA reads as TGTGCCAGCCGAACAGGGGGCCGGTCCTACAATGAGCAGTTCTTC.

V is TRBV18 and J is TRBJ1-3, with D maybe TRBD1 (5 bases). Germline CDR1 is KGHSH and CDR2 is LQKENI. Trimming left V 3 bases short and J 0 bases short, with 15 bases between. The CDR3 loop spans 17 amino acids. CDR3 sequence: CASSPARDSISGNTIYF. The CDR3 nucleotides are TGTGCCAGCTCACCTGCTAGGGACTCGATCTCTGGAAACACCATATATTTT. The variable domain in full, with the rest retrieved from reference TRBV18 and TRBJ1-3, is NAGVMQNPRHLVRRRGQEARLRCSPMKGHSHVYWYRQLPEEGLKFMVYLQKENIIDESGMPKERFSAEFPKEGPSILRIQQVVRGDSAAYFCASSPARDSISGNTIYFGEGSWLTVV.